The clone carrying this T cell receptor (beta chain) was seen a single time. This sample was included in a study of long-term antiretroviral therapy in people with HIV. Version v3.0 of the immunoSEQ assay was performed at survey level. Using immunoSEQ multiplex PCR, the repertoire was profiled, and TCRdb retains in-frame clones only, with some absent. The sample has about 11,000 clones; roughly 80% are singletons. This specimen was unsorted PBMCs, taken 1.2 years after starting antiretroviral therapy. The TCR comes from a man aged 40-55 years with HIV.

The CDR3 bases are TGCGCCAGCAGCTCTAGCGGGGGGAGCACAGATACGCAGTATTTT. Encoded protein: CASSSSGGSTDTQYF. V usage is TRBV5-1 and J usage is TRBJ2-3, with 11 nucleotides matching TRBD2. Germline CDR1 and CDR2: SGHRS and YFSETQ. Germline trimming cut 3 bases from V and 0 bases from J; bases unmatched to any gene: 0. This CDR3 contains 15 residues. The full variable domain, completed using reference TRBV5-1 and TRBJ2-3, is KAGVTQTPRYLIKTRGQQVTLSCSPISGHRSVSWYQQTPGQGLQFLFEYFSETQRNKGNFPGRFSGRQFSNSRSEMNVSTLELGDSALYLCASSSSGGSTDTQYFGPGTRLTVL.